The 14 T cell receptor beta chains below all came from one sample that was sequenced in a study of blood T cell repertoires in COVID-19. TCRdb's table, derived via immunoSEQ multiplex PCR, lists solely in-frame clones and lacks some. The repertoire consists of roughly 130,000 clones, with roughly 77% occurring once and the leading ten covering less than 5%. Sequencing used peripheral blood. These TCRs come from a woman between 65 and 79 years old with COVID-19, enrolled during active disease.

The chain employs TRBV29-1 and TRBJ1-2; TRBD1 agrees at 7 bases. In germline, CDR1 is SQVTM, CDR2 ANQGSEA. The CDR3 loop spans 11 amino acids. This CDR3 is CSHGDREGYTF. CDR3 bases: TGCAGTCATGGGGACAGAGAAGGCTACACCTTC.

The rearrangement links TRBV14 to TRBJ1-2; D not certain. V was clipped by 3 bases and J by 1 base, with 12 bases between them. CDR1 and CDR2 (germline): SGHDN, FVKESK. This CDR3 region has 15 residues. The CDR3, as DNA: TGTGCCAGCAGCCAGGCGGATACCTATAACTATGGCTACACCTTC. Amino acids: CASSQADTYNYGYTF.

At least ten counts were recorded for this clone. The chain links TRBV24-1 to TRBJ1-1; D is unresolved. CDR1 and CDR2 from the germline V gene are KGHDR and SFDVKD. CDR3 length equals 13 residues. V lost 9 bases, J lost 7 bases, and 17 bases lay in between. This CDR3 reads CATPKAGLLEAFF. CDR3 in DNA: TGTGCCACCCCTAAGGCGGGTCTCCTTGAAGCTTTCTTT.

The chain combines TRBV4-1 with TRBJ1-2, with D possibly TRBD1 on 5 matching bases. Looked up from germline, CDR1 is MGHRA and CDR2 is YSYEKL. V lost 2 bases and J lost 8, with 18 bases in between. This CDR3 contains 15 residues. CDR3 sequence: CASSQSGLGLGGYTF. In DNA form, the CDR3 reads TGCGCCAGCAGCCAATCGGGTCTGGGGCTTGGAGGCTACACCTTC.

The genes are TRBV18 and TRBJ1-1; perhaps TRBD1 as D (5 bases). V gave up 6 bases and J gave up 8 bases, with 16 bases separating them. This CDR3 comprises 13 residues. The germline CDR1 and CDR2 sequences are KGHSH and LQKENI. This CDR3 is CASSLDMAGEAFF. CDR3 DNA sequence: TGTGCCAGCTCCTTAGATATGGCAGGGGAAGCTTTCTTT.

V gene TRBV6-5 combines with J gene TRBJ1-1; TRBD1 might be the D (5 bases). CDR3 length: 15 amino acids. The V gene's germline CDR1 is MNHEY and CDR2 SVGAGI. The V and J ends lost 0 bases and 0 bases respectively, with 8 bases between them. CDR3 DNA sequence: TGTGCCAGCAGTTACTCTCGACAGATGAACACTGAAGCTTTCTTT. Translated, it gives CASSYSRQMNTEAFF.

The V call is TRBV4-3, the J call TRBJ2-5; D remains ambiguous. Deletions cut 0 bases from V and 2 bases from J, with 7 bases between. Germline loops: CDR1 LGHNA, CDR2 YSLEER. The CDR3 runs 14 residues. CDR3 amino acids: CASSQDRGQETQYF. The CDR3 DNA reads TGCGCCAGCAGCCAAGATCGCGGTCAAGAGACCCAGTACTTC.

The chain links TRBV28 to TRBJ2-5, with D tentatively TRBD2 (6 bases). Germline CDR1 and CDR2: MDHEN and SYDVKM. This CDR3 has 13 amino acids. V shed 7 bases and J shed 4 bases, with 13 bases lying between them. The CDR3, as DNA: TGTGCCAGCAACCCGGGGAGGCGAGAGACCCAGTACTTC. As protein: CASNPGRRETQYF.

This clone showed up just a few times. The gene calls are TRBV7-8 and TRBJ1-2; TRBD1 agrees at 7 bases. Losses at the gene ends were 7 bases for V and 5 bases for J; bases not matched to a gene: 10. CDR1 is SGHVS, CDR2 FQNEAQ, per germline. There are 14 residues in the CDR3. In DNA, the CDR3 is TGTGCCAGCACCCTGACCTTACAGGGGTATGGCTACACCTTC. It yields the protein CASTLTLQGYGYTF.

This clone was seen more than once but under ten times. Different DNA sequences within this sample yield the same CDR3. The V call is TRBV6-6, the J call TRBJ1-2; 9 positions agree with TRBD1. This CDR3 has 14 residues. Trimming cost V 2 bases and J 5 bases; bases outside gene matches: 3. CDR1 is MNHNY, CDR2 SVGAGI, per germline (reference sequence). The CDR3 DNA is TGTGCCAGCAGTTACGAGACAGGGGGTTATGGCTACACCTTC. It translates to CASSYETGGYGYTF.

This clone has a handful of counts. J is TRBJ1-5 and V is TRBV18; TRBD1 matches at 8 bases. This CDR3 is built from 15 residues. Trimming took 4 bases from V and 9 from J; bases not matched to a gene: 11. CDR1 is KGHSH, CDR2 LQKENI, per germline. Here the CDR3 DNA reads TGTGCCAGCTCACAGGATAAGGACGGGACAGGGCCCCAGCATTTT. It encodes CASSQDKDGTGPQHF.

The CDR3 nucleotides read TGTGCCAGCAACAACAGGGGAGCAACTGAAGCTTTCTTT. Protein: CASNNRGATEAFF. The chain carries TRBV2 and TRBJ1-1, with 7 positions matching TRBD1. The CDR3 loop spans 13 amino acids. With V trimmed by 7 bases and J by 5 bases, 7 bases remained unmatched. CDR1 is SNHLY, CDR2 FYNNEI, per germline.

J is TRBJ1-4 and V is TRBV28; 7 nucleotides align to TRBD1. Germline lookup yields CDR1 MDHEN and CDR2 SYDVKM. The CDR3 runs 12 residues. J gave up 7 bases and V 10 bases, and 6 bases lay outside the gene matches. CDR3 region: CAIRQGGEKLFF. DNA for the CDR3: TGTGCCATAAGACAGGGTGGTGAAAAACTGTTTTTT.

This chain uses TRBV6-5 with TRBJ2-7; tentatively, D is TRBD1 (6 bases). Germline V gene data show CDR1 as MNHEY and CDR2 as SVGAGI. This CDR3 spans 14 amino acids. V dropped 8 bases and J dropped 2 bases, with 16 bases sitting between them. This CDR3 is CASEQGILTYEQYF. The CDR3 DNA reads TGTGCCAGCGAGCAGGGGATCCTTACCTACGAGCAGTACTTC.